This entry lists 10 T cell receptor beta chains sequenced from one sample in a study of cytomegalovirus exposure and HLA in healthy donors. TCRdb's copy holds only in-frame clones and misses some; the assay was immunoSEQ multiplex PCR. The repertoire holds fewer than 350,000 clones, approximately 87% seen once, with approximately 0.95% in the top ten. The sequencing sample was made of PBMCs. The source is a woman aged 18-29 years in good health and CMV-seronegative.

This clone has a handful of counts. CDR3 loop: CASSLDHGMNTEAFF. As DNA, the CDR3 is TGTGCCAGCAGCTTAGACCACGGGATGAACACTGAAGCTTTCTTT. This chain uses TRBV11-2 with TRBJ1-1; D is undetermined. Germline values: CDR1 SGHAT, CDR2 FQNNGV. V lost 0 bases and J lost 0, with 8 bases in between. The CDR3 is 15 amino acids.

V and J are TRBV27 and TRBJ1-1; no firm D call. Germline assignment: CDR1 MNHEY and CDR2 SMNVEV (reference sequence). CDR3 length: 14 amino acids. Trimming stripped 6 bases from V and 2 bases from J, with 13 bases between. The CDR3 is CASRVAVVNTEAFF. CDR3 DNA: TGTGCCAGCAGGGTGGCGGTAGTCAACACTGAAGCTTTCTTT.

V usage is TRBV4-1 and J usage is TRBJ1-2, with TRBD1 matching over 8 bases. The CDR3 loop spans 18 amino acids. J was trimmed by 1 base and V by 3 bases; bases with no gene match: 13. Germline V lookup: CDR1 MGHRA, CDR2 YSYEKL. The CDR3 nucleotides are TGCGCCAGCAGCCAGACATGGGGACTGGGACAGGTTAACTATGGCTACACCTTC. It translates to CASSQTWGLGQVNYGYTF.

The V gene is TRBV4-3, the J gene TRBJ2-1; TRBD2 agrees at 7 bases. Trimming removed 2 bases from V and 2 bases from J; junction bases left unmatched: 3. This CDR3 comprises 15 residues. Germline V gene lookup returns CDR1 LGHNA and CDR2 YSLEER. The CDR3 DNA reads as TGCGCCAGCAGCCAATCAGCGGGACCCTACAATGAGCAGTTCTTC. Translating gives CASSQSAGPYNEQFF.

The chain couples TRBV7-2 to TRBJ1-2; D might be TRBD1 (6 bases). CDR3 length: 13 amino acids. Germline CDR1 is SGHTA and CDR2 is FQGNSA. V was cut by 5 bases and J by 6 bases, with 13 bases left in between. CDR3 sequence reads: CASSKYGTNGYTF. The CDR3 DNA is TGTGCCAGCAGCAAATACGGGACAAATGGCTACACCTTC.

The V call is TRBV29-1, the J call TRBJ2-7; 7 bases align to TRBD2. The germline gives CDR1 SQVTM, CDR2 ANQGSEA. This CDR3 spans 14 amino acids. Unmatched junction bases numbered 8, after V lost 4 bases and J lost 2 bases. CDR3 coding DNA: TGCAGCGTTGGGGCTAGCGGAGGTCCCTACGAGCAGTACTTC. This gives the protein CSVGASGGPYEQYF.

The chain carries TRBV2 and TRBJ1-1, with 7 bases lining up with TRBD1. CDR1 is SNHLY, CDR2 FYNNEI, per germline. The CDR3 runs 14 residues. With 7 bases clipped from V and 4 bases from J, the junction kept 9 bases outside the gene matches. CDR3 in DNA: TGTGCCAGCACCATCCGGCAGGGGGGCACTGAAGCTTTCTTT. This codes for CASTIRQGGTEAFF.

The chain combines TRBV5-1 with TRBJ2-2; D is possibly TRBD1 (5 bases). Germline assignment: CDR1 SGHRS and CDR2 YFSETQ. V lost 0 bases, J lost 6 bases, and 15 bases lay in between. This CDR3 comprises 16 residues. In DNA, the CDR3 is TGCGCCAGCAGCTTGGTAGCCACAGGTGTCCCCGGGGAGCTGTTTTTT. Translating gives CASSLVATGVPGELFF.

This rearrangement joins TRBV9 to TRBJ1-6; D is uncertain. There are 13 residues in the CDR3. Germline V lookup: CDR1 SGDLS, CDR2 YYNGEE. Trimming shortened V by 3 bases and J by 6 bases, and 7 bases separated the two germline ends. The CDR3 nucleotides read TGTGCCAGCAGCGCCCTGAGTAATTCACCCCTCCACTTT. Residues: CASSALSNSPLHF.

The J gene is TRBJ2-5, the V gene TRBV6-5, with D perhaps TRBD1 (5 bases). V was clipped by 2 bases and J by 1 base, with 11 bases between them. Germline V gene lookup returns CDR1 MNHEY and CDR2 SVGAGI. The CDR3 is made up of 15 amino acids. In nucleotides, the CDR3 is TGTGCCAGCAGTTACACCAGGACATCCCAAGAGACCCAGTACTTC. As protein: CASSYTRTSQETQYF.